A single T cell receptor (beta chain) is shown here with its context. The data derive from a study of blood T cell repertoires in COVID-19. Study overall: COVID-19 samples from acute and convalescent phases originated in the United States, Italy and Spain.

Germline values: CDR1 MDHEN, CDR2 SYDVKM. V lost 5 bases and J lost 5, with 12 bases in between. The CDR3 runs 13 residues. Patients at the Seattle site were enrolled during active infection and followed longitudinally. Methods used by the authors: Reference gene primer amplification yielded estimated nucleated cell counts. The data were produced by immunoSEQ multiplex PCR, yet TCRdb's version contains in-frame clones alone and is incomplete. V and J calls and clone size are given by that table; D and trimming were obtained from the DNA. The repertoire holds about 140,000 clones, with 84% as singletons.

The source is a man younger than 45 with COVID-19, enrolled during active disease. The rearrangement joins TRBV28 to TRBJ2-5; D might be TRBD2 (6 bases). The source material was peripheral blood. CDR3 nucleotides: TGTGCCAGCAGTGGGACTCACCCGGAGACCCAGTACTTC. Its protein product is CASSGTHPETQYF.